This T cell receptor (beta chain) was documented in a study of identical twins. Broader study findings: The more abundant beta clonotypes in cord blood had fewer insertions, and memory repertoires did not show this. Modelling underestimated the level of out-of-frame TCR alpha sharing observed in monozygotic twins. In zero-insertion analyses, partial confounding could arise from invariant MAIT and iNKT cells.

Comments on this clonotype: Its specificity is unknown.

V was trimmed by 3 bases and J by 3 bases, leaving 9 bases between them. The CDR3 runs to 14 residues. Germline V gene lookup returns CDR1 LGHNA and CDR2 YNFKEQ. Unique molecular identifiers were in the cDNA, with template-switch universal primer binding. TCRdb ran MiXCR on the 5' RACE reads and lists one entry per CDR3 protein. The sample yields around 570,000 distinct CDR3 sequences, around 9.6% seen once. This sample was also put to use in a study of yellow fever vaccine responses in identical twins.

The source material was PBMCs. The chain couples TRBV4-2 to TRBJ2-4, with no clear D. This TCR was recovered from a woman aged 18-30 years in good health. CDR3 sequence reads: CASSHIVDKNIQYF. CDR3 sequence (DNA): TGTGCCAGCAGCCATATAGTAGACAAAAACATTCAGTACTTC.